Listed here is a single TCR beta chain. The antigen is undetermined. This record comes from a study of T-cell reconstitution after alpha-beta-depleted transplantation in children. Whole-study results and caveats: When one year had passed after transplant, most T-cell counts and diversity came from newly produced T cells. Alpha-beta T cells about two months after transplant reportedly derived from several hundred expanded graft clones. The study traced high day-60 TCRbeta diversity in some patients to surviving recipient T cells and thymic progenitors.

J gave up 6 bases and V 4 bases, and 3 bases lay outside the gene matches. Per the germline V gene, CDR1 is SGHTA and CDR2 is FQGTGA. The CDR3 length is 15 residues. This sample's TCRbeta library carried unique molecular identifier barcodes. TCRdb reprocessed the PCR reads via MiXCR and lists one record per CDR3 protein. The sample carries 200,000 to 300,000 distinct CDR3 sequences, roughly 25% recorded once. This TCR came from a girl aged 2 to 10 with Fanconi anemia, due to receive a stem cell transplant. The sequencing here drew on PBMCs, taken before TCRalphabeta/CD19-depleted stem cell transplant. The V gene is TRBV7-3, the J gene TRBJ2-1; TRBD2 agrees at 13 bases. CDR3 protein: CASSSLAGGINEQFF. As DNA, the CDR3 is TGTGCCAGCAGCTCACTAGCGGGGGGGATCAATGAGCAGTTCTTC.